This entry concerns a single T cell receptor beta chain. This specimen belongs to a study of shared clonotypes between healthy human individuals. CD45RO+ cells plus CCR7-negative CD45RA+ TemRA cells formed CD8 memory. TCRdb's copy holds only in-frame clones and misses some; the assay was immunoSEQ multiplex PCR. The table includes 650,000 to 700,000 clones, around 91% detected once. Germline CDR1 SGHAT, CDR2 FQNNGV. This CDR3 has 18 amino acids. Trimming cost V 0 bases and J 0 bases; bases outside gene matches: 9. The receptor was derived from a man younger than 30 in good health. Some clones in this sample may be carry-over from other donors' samples. The sample was memory CD8+ T cells from PBMCs. Subset given: CD45RO+ cells pooled with CCR7-negative TemRA cells. The chain links TRBV11-2 to TRBJ2-7, with 9 positions matching TRBD2. The CDR3 region is CASSLEAAWREGSYEQYF. CDR3 in DNA: TGTGCCAGCAGCTTAGAAGCGGCCTGGCGGGAGGGCTCCTACGAGCAGTACTTC.